This T cell receptor beta chain is drawn from a study of T cells in Graves' hyperthyroidism and ophthalmopathy. Amplification targeted TCR beta CDR3 regions from RNA transcripts. First-round RT-PCR of the TCR CDR3 relied on the HTBI primer set. From the multiplex PCR reads, TCRdb called clonotypes with MiXCR, one entry per CDR3 protein. The sample carries 550,000 to 650,000 distinct CDR3 sequences, about 15% recorded once. V was cut by 0 bases and J by 7 bases, with 9 bases left in between. Germline V gene sequence: CDR1 DFQATT, CDR2 SNEGSKA (reference sequence). CDR3 size: 12 residues. Sequencing input: blood. This clonotype was sampled from a woman aged 40 to 50 with Graves' hyperthyroidism. The genes are TRBV20-1 and TRBJ1-1, with D unresolved. CDR3: CSARDKALEAFF. The CDR3 nucleotides read TGCAGTGCTAGAGATAAAGCGCTTGAAGCTTTCTTT.